Each of the 3 T cell receptor beta chains below was sequenced from the same sample in a study of identical twins. TCRdb passed the 5' RACE reads through MiXCR, listing each CDR3 protein once. The sample yields around 670,000 distinct CDR3 sequences, 5.5% to 6.5% seen once. Sequencing was performed on naive T cells sorted from blood. These receptors all stem from a young man in good health.

This clonotype was seen repeatedly, ten times or more. J is TRBJ1-1 and V is TRBV5-1; D is uncertain. The V end was cut by 6 bases, the J end by 1 base, with 13 bases between. Germline V lookup: CDR1 SGHRS, CDR2 YFSETQ. The CDR3 covers 14 residues. In DNA, the CDR3 is TGCGCCAGCACCCCGGGAAAGTCGAACACTGAAGCTTTCTTT. It encodes CASTPGKSNTEAFF. The entire variable domain, with the rest obtained from reference TRBV5-1 and TRBJ1-1, is as follows: KAGVTQTPRYLIKTRGQQVTLSCSPISGHRSVSWYQQTPGQGLQFLFEYFSETQRNKGNFPGRFSGRQFSNSRSEMNVSTLELGDSALYLCASTPGKSNTEAFFGQGTRLTVV.

The CDR3 spells CASSPLGLAGTQYF. Written as DNA, the CDR3 is TGTGCCAGCAGCCCCCTGGGACTAGCGGGTACGCAGTATTTT. The gene calls are TRBV9 and TRBJ2-3; TRBD2 matches at 12 bases. This CDR3 is 14 amino acids long. V dropped 4 bases and J dropped 8; count of bases not matched to a gene: 5. CDR1 SGDLS and CDR2 YYNGEE come from the germline V gene.

The chain uses TRBV7-6 and TRBJ2-1; D is tentatively TRBD1 or TRBD2 (5 bases each). The CDR3 has 18 amino acids. Trimming took off 2 bases at V and 5 bases at J, with 22 bases between the two ends. Germline values: CDR1 SGHVS, CDR2 FNYEAQ. CDR3 nucleotides: TGTGCCAGCAGCTTAACCGGGGACCGTCCGGGCGCCGACAATGAGCAGTTCTTC. Residues: CASSLTGDRPGADNEQFF.